The 8 T cell receptor beta chains in this list originate from one sample, sequenced in a study of blood T cell repertoires in COVID-19. Only in-frame clones appear in the TCRdb table, and some are missing; sequencing was by immunoSEQ multiplex PCR. The data hold approximately 100,000 clones, with approximately 83% observed a single time. Sequenced sample: peripheral blood. All receptors derive from a man between 60 and 75 years old with acute or convalescent COVID-19.

This sequence joins TRBV5-6 and TRBJ1-5; tentatively, D is TRBD1 (6 bases). This CDR3 is built from 16 residues. The V and J ends lost 5 bases and 1 base respectively, with 16 bases between them. In germline, CDR1 is SGHDT, CDR2 YYEEEE. This CDR3 reads CASSLRGAWSNQPQHF. The CDR3 DNA is TGTGCCAGCAGTCTCCGGGGGGCTTGGAGCAATCAGCCCCAGCATTTT.

The chain carries TRBV2 and TRBJ1-2; D is unclear. CDR1 and CDR2 (germline): SNHLY, FYNNEI. Trimming cost V 10 bases and J 2 bases, with 11 bases left between them. The CDR3 is 12 amino acids. The CDR3 region has the DNA TGTGCCACCACCCAGGAAAACTATGGCTACACCTTC. Residues: CATTQENYGYTF.

Here the CDR3 reads CASSLRENTGELFF. The CDR3 DNA is TGTGCCAGCAGCTTAAGAGAGAACACCGGGGAGCTGTTTTTT. The chain joins TRBV7-2 to TRBJ2-2; D gene unclear. CDR1 SGHTA and CDR2 FQGNSA come from the germline V gene. This CDR3 region has 14 residues. Trimming pared 2 bases from V and 1 base from J, leaving 5 bases between.

With respect to this clone: The sample has other DNA sequences that encode this CDR3 too. The rearrangement joins TRBV5-1 to TRBJ2-5, with D perhaps TRBD2 (6 bases). The CDR3 is 15 amino acids. Germline V gene data show CDR1 as SGHRS and CDR2 as YFSETQ. The V gene lost 0 bases and the J gene lost 0 bases, with 9 bases spanning the gap. CDR3 protein: CASSLVGGYQETQYF. The CDR3 DNA sequence: TGCGCCAGCAGCTTGGTCGGGGGTTACCAAGAGACCCAGTACTTC.

The chain employs TRBV6-5 and TRBJ2-5; 11 positions agree with TRBD1. The CDR3 is 14 amino acids. V shed 6 bases and J 6 bases; nucleotides not matched to a gene: 6. In germline, CDR1 is MNHEY, CDR2 SVGAGI. CDR3 in DNA: TGTGCCAGCAGGACGGGGACAGGGGGGCAGACCCAGTACTTC. Protein: CASRTGTGGQTQYF.

This clone is deemed medium-sized (0.01 to 0.1%). The genes are TRBV12-3 or TRBV12-4 and TRBJ2-2, with a tentative D call TRBD2 (5 bases). CDR3 length: 13 amino acids. The ends were cut back, 6 bases at V and 2 bases at J, with 7 bases in the middle. Here the CDR3 reads CASSGVNTGELFF. In DNA form, the CDR3 reads TGTGCCAGCAGCGGGGTTAACACCGGGGAGCTGTTTTTT.

The chain combines TRBV5-1 with TRBJ1-6; 7 bases are shared with TRBD1. With V trimmed by 1 base and J by 9 bases, 4 bases remained unmatched. This CDR3 spans 14 amino acids. CDR1 is SGHRS, CDR2 YFSETQ, per germline. The CDR3 region has the DNA TGCGCCAGCAGCTTGACAGGGGAGTTTTCACCCCTCCACTTT. Its translation is CASSLTGEFSPLHF. The full variable domain, completed using reference TRBV5-1 and TRBJ1-6, is KAGVTQTPRYLIKTRGQQVTLSCSPISGHRSVSWYQQTPGQGLQFLFEYFSETQRNKGNFPGRFSGRQFSNSRSEMNVSTLELGDSALYLCASSLTGEFSPLHFGNGTRLTVT.

CDR3 nucleotide sequence: TGCAGCGTTGTAGGCCTACAACCAGGGCAGCCCCAGCATTTT. Protein: CSVVGLQPGQPQHF. The V call is TRBV29-1, the J call TRBJ1-5; D is possibly TRBD1 (5 bases). The V end was cut by 4 bases, the J end by 7 bases, with 17 bases between. The germline CDR1 and CDR2 sequences are SQVTM and ANQGSEA. This CDR3 is built from 14 residues. The full variable domain, its missing parts supplied by reference TRBV29-1 and TRBJ1-5, is SAVISQKPSRDICQRGTSLTIQCQVDSQVTMMFWYRQQPGQSLTLIATANQGSEATYESGFVIDKFPISRPNLTFSTLTVSNMSPEDSSIYLCSVVGLQPGQPQHFGDGTRLSIL.